Listed below are T cell receptor beta chains from one sample, sequenced in a study of cytomegalovirus exposure and HLA in healthy donors. Sequencing used immunoSEQ multiplex PCR; TCRdb keeps in-frame clones, though not all of them. The sample has some 140,000 clones, 79% seen once. The sequenced material came from PBMCs. These receptors were obtained from a man aged 40-49 years in good health and CMV-seropositive. Each CDR3 is given with its conserved first and last residue. The D gene is left open where the match is weak. Expanded clones get a size class; other rows say once, few or many, or leave the size out.

clone_size j_call d_call v_call cdr3_nt cdr3_aa
. TRBJ1-1 . TRBV29-1 TGCAGCGTTGATCCAGAAAGTGGTACTGAAGCTTTCTTT CSVDPESGTEAFF
. TRBJ2-2 . TRBV5-1 TGCGCCAGCAGCACAGGACTACCAAACACCGGGGAGCTGTTTTTT CASSTGLPNTGELFF
. TRBJ2-3 . TRBV27 TGTGCCAGCAGTTTATCGGCGGGTAGCACAGATACGCAGTATTTT CASSLSAGSTDTQYF
. TRBJ2-1 . TRBV6-6 TGTGCCAGCACCCCGGGGTCCTACAATGAGCAGTTCTTC CASTPGSYNEQFF
. TRBJ2-5 TRBD2 TRBV7-9 TGTGCCAGCAGCTTGCGACTAGCGGTCCCCCAAGAGACCCAGTACTTC CASSLRLAVPQETQYF
few TRBJ1-4 . TRBV6-6 TGTGCCAGCAGTTACGGAGCCGCGGGTGAAAAACTGTTTTTT CASSYGAAGEKLFF
. TRBJ2-7 . TRBV27 TGTGCCAGCAGTTTATCGACTGGTCCCGTCTCCTACGAGCAGTACTTC CASSLSTGPVSYEQYF
once TRBJ1-3 . TRBV2 TGTGCCAGCAGTCCCGACTACTCCTCTGGAAACACCATATATTTT CASSPDYSSGNTIYF
. TRBJ2-7 TRBD2 TRBV29-1 TGCAGCGTTCCCGGGACTAGCGGGAGTAAGTCCTACGAGCAGTACTTC CSVPGTSGSKSYEQYF
. TRBJ2-7 TRBD1 TRBV28 TGTGCCAGCAGTTTAACCGACAGGGGCTCCTACGAGCAGTACTTC CASSLTDRGSYEQYF
. TRBJ2-3 TRBD2 TRBV5-6 TGTGCCAGCAGCTGGTCTAGCGGCGAACAGTATTTT CASSWSSGEQYF
. TRBJ1-5 TRBD1 TRBV18 TGTGCCAGCTCTGATATCGGGACAGCTAGCAATCAGCCCCAGCATTTT CASSDIGTASNQPQHF
. TRBJ2-7 TRBD1 TRBV11-2 TGTGCCAGCAGCTTAGGATTGGGACAGGGGGCCTACGAGCAGTACTTC CASSLGLGQGAYEQYF
. TRBJ2-5 TRBD1 TRBV27 TGTGCCAGCAGTTTATCGAGGACAGGGGCTCGGCAGTACTTC CASSLSRTGARQYF
. TRBJ2-1 TRBD1 TRBV2 TGTGCCAGCACCGGGACTAGACAGGGGGCGAGTTACAATGAGCAGTTCTTC CASTGTRQGASYNEQFF
few TRBJ1-1 . TRBV7-9 TGTGCCAGCAGGCGCGGGGTTACGGCTGAAGCTTTCTTT CASRRGVTAEAFF
. TRBJ1-3 . TRBV30 TGTGCCTGGATGGAGTTCTTCTCTGGAAACACCATATATTTT CAWMEFFSGNTIYF
. TRBJ1-1 TRBD1 TRBV19 TGTGCCAGTAGGAGGGACAGGAACACTGAAGCTTTCTTT CASRRDRNTEAFF
. TRBJ1-5 . TRBV7-3 TGTGCCAGCAGTCTCGGACATAATCAGCCCCAGCATTTT CASSLGHNQPQHF
. TRBJ1-5 . TRBV29-1 TGCAGCGTTGGACAAGGCCATCAGCCCCAGCATTTT CSVGQGHQPQHF
. TRBJ1-1 . TRBV27 TGTGCCAGCAGTTCATGGGACAACTCAAATGGGGCAGCTTTCTTT CASSSWDNSNGAAFF
. TRBJ2-7 TRBD2 TRBV4-1 TGCGCCAGCAGCCAGGGACTAGCGGCTGAGCAGTACTTC CASSQGLAAEQYF
. TRBJ1-5 . TRBV6-5 TGTGCCAGCAGTTACTCGAGGGTAGATAGCAATCAGCCCCAGCATTTT CASSYSRVDSNQPQHF
. TRBJ2-5 TRBD1 TRBV5-1 TGCGCCAGCAGCTCCAAACAGGGGCAAGAGACCCAGTACTTC CASSSKQGQETQYF
once TRBJ2-3 TRBD2 TRBV5-1 TGCGCCAGCAGCTTGGCCCCTAAGACTAGCGGGAGCGGGGTGGATACGCAGTATTTT CASSLAPKTSGSGVDTQYF
. TRBJ1-1 . TRBV6-5 TGTGCCAGCAGTTTATCCCGGGACTTCTTCACTGAAGCTTTCTTT CASSLSRDFFTEAFF
. TRBJ1-5 . TRBV18 TGTGCCAGCTCACCAGGAGGGCATAGCAATCAGCCCCAGCATTTT CASSPGGHSNQPQHF
. TRBJ2-5 . TRBV5-1 TGCGCCAGCAGCTTGGGGCAGGGAGGAGAGACCCAGTACTTC CASSLGQGGETQYF
once TRBJ2-7 TRBD1 TRBV15 TGTGCCACCAGCAGAGGGGGTCAGGGACAGGGCTTCTACGAGCAGTACTTC CATSRGGQGQGFYEQYF
. TRBJ2-5 . TRBV6-6 TGTGCCAGCAGTTACGCGATCGTGGGGACACCTGAGACCCAGTACTTC CASSYAIVGTPETQYF
. TRBJ2-7 TRBD2 TRBV5-1 TGCGCCAGCAGCTCGGGAGGGGCCTACGAGCAGTACTTC CASSSGGAYEQYF
. TRBJ2-1 TRBD1 TRBV19 TGTGCCAGTAGTATAACAGGGGGATTGGGCATTGAGCAGTTCTTC CASSITGGLGIEQFF
. TRBJ1-2 . TRBV6-6 TGTGCCAGCAGTTACACCGCTTCAGACTACACCTTC CASSYTASDYTF
. TRBJ2-1 TRBD1 TRBV6-1 TGTGCCTTGAGGCGACAGGGCCCCTACAATGAGCAGTTCTTC CALRRQGPYNEQFF
. TRBJ2-1 . TRBV7-8 TGTGCCAGCAGCTCCGGGACTTCCTACAATGAGCAGTTCTTC CASSSGTSYNEQFF
once TRBJ1-2 TRBD1 TRBV23-1 TGCGCCAAGCTATGTAACAGGGGGCCCTATGGCTACACCTTC CAKLCNRGPYGYTF
. TRBJ1-1 TRBD1 TRBV11-3 TGTGCCAGCAGCTCTGGGACAGGGGAAGCTTTCTTT CASSSGTGEAFF
. TRBJ2-3 TRBD2 TRBV2 TGTGCCAGCAGTAACCTAGCGGGTGGCACAGATACGCAGTATTTT CASSNLAGGTDTQYF
once TRBJ2-3 TRBD2 TRBV7-6 TGTGCCAGCAGCTTAGGTAGCGGGGGCACAGATACGCAGTATTTT CASSLGSGGTDTQYF
. TRBJ2-2 TRBD2 TRBV5-1 TGCGCCAGCAGCTTGTACCTCTTGCAGGCGGGAGCGAACACCGGGGAGCTGTTTTTT CASSLYLLQAGANTGELFF
. TRBJ2-3 TRBD2 TRBV7-3 TGTGCCAGCAGCCCAAATCTAGCGGGAGGCACAGATACGCAGTATTTT CASSPNLAGGTDTQYF
. TRBJ1-6 . TRBV1 TGCACCAGCAGCCGCCGGTTCGAACCGAAAATGGACAGGGGTAGATTTGCTTCACCCCTCCACTTT CTSSRRFEPKMDRGRFASPLHF
. TRBJ2-2 . TRBV5-5 TGTGCCAGCAGCTTGGCATCGGGGGGCGCAGGCGGGGAGCTGTTTTTT CASSLASGGAGGELFF